The 24 T cell receptor beta chains presented below share a single source sample, sequenced in a study of blood T cell repertoires in COVID-19. Profiling relied on immunoSEQ multiplex PCR, and the TCRdb table lists in-frame clones only, not all of them. The sample includes 400,000 to 550,000 clones, 87% of them seen just once. The sequenced material came from PBMCs or T cells enriched from blood (not recorded which). The source of these receptors is a woman under 30 with acute COVID-19.

This chain uses TRBV12-3 or TRBV12-4 with TRBJ2-1; D not certain. V lost 1 base and J lost 7, with 8 bases in between. The CDR3 is 13 residues long. The CDR3 sequence: CASSLERGNEQFF. The CDR3 nucleotides are TGTGCCAGCAGTTTAGAGCGTGGGAATGAGCAGTTCTTC.

J is TRBJ2-1 and V is TRBV19, with D tentatively TRBD1 (6 bases). CDR3 length: 18 amino acids. V was pared by 2 bases and J by 6 bases, with 23 bases between. The germline gives CDR1 LNHDA, CDR2 SQIVND (reference sequence). The DNA of the CDR3 is TGTGCCAGTAGTATATCTGGGACACAATACATGGGGCTCAATGAGCAGTTCTTC. Translated, it gives CASSISGTQYMGLNEQFF.

V and J are TRBV29-1 and TRBJ1-1; D unclear. V was clipped by 7 bases and J by 5 bases, with 20 bases between them. The CDR3 runs 14 residues. From germline, CDR1 is SQVTM and CDR2 ANQGSEA. The CDR3 DNA follows: TGCAGCGCCCCGACCCGGGAGGGAGGGACTGAAGCTTTCTTT. It yields the protein CSAPTREGGTEAFF. The full variable domain, in which reference TRBV29-1 and TRBJ1-1 provide the parts outside the CDR3, is SAVISQKPSRDICQRGTSLTIQCQVDSQVTMMFWYRQQPGQSLTLIATANQGSEATYESGFVIDKFPISRPNLTFSTLTVSNMSPEDSSIYLCSAPTREGGTEAFFGQGTRLTVV.

The V and J genes are TRBV27 and TRBJ1-5; no clear D gene. The germline V gene has CDR1 MNHEY and CDR2 SMNVEV (reference sequence). The CDR3 length is 13 residues. V lost 3 bases, J lost 4 bases, and 7 bases lay in between. Here the CDR3 reads CASSLGANQPQHF. For the CDR3, the DNA is TGTGCCAGCAGTTTGGGCGCAAATCAGCCCCAGCATTTT.

The J gene is TRBJ2-1, the V gene TRBV6-5, with TRBD1 matching over 7 bases. V shed 7 bases and J 3 bases; nucleotides not matched to a gene: 9. The CDR3 runs to 15 residues. The germline CDR1 and CDR2 sequences are MNHEY and SVGAGI. The CDR3 nucleotides read TGTGCCAGCAAGGAGGTAGGGACAGTCTACAATGAGCAGTTCTTC. This encodes CASKEVGTVYNEQFF.

CDR3 nucleotides: TGTGCCAGCAGACCACTTAGCTCCTACGAGCAGTACTTC. Protein product: CASRPLSSYEQYF. The chain employs TRBV6-5 and TRBJ2-7; no clear D gene. Germline CDR1 MNHEY, CDR2 SVGAGI. Trimming took 6 bases from V and 0 from J, leaving 9 bases between them. The length of the CDR3 is 13 residues.

The chain links TRBV19 to TRBJ1-4; 11 bases align to TRBD1. This CDR3 contains 14 residues. CDR1 is LNHDA, CDR2 SQIVND, per germline (reference sequence). V lost 5 bases, J lost 8 bases, and 4 bases stayed unmatched. The CDR3 DNA sequence: TGTGCCAGTAGTTCGGACAGGGGGCCAGAAAAACTGTTTTTT. It encodes CASSSDRGPEKLFF.

The rearrangement links TRBV7-9 to TRBJ1-5; TRBD1 matches at 10 bases. CDR3 length equals 16 residues. Trimming cost V 5 bases and J 1 base; bases outside gene matches: 5. Per germline, CDR1 SEHNR and CDR2 FQNEAQ (reference sequence). The CDR3 region is CASSPDRGVSNQPQHF. The CDR3 DNA sequence: TGTGCCAGCAGCCCGGACAGGGGGGTGAGCAATCAGCCCCAGCATTTT. The variable domain in full, completed from reference TRBV7-9 and TRBJ1-5, reads DTGVSQNPRHKITKRGQNVTFRCDPISEHNRLYWYRQTLGQGPEFLTYFQNEAQLEKSRLLSDRFSAERPKGSFSTLEIQRTEQGDSAMYLCASSPDRGVSNQPQHFGDGTRLSIL.

The chain links TRBV19 to TRBJ1-2; D possibly corresponds to TRBD1 (5 bases). This CDR3 comprises 13 residues. CDR1 and CDR2 from the germline V gene are LNHDA and SQIVND (reference sequence). The V end was cut by 6 bases, the J end by 8 bases, with 16 bases between. The CDR3 coding sequence is TGTGCCAGTAGGGATGGCAGGGATGGAGGCTACACCTTC. This codes for CASRDGRDGGYTF.

This clone was seen only once. J is TRBJ2-1 and V is TRBV11-2, with a tentative D call TRBD2 (5 bases). V lost 5 bases to trimming and J lost 6 bases, with 20 bases between them. CDR1 is SGHAT, CDR2 FQNNGV, per germline. The CDR3 covers 16 residues. CDR3 DNA sequence: TGTGCCAGCAGCCCCCGAGCGGAAAGCACCGTCAATGAGCAGTTCTTC. Amino acids: CASSPRAESTVNEQFF. The entire variable domain, with the rest obtained from reference TRBV11-2 and TRBJ2-1, is as follows: EAGVAQSPRYKIIEKRQSVAFWCNPISGHATLYWYQQILGQGPKLLIQFQNNGVVDDSQLPKDRFSAERLKGVDSTLKIQPAKLEDSAVYLCASSPRAESTVNEQFFGPGTRLTVL.

This chain uses TRBV7-2 with TRBJ1-2; maybe TRBD1 (6 bases). The CDR3 consists of 15 residues. Germline values: CDR1 SGHTA, CDR2 FQGNSA. The V and J ends lost 5 bases and 4 bases respectively, with 17 bases between them. DNA of the CDR3: TGTGCCAGCAGCCCCGGACAGCGGATGTTCTATGGCTACACCTTC. Translated: CASSPGQRMFYGYTF.

The chain couples TRBV7-9 to TRBJ2-7; 7 nucleotides agree with TRBD1. The ends lost 5 bases at V and 6 bases at J; junction bases unmatched: 4. Germline lookup yields CDR1 SEHNR and CDR2 FQNEAQ (reference sequence). The CDR3 totals 12 residues. Here the CDR3 reads CASSLTGVEQYF. In DNA form, the CDR3 reads TGTGCCAGCAGCCTCACAGGGGTCGAGCAGTACTTC. Full variable domain (outside the CDR3, taken from reference TRBV7-9 and TRBJ2-7): DTGVSQNPRHKITKRGQNVTFRCDPISEHNRLYWYRQTLGQGPEFLTYFQNEAQLEKSRLLSDRFSAERPKGSFSTLEIQRTEQGDSAMYLCASSLTGVEQYFGPGTRLTVT.

In this sample, this clone turned up a few times. V is TRBV19 and J is TRBJ1-5, with 7 bases fitting TRBD1. V lost 10 bases, J lost 1 base, and 16 bases stayed unmatched. The CDR3 runs to 17 residues. From germline, CDR1 is LNHDA and CDR2 SQIVND (reference sequence). The CDR3 bases are TGTGCCACTGCCATACCCACAGGGGCTCCAAGCAATCAGCCCCAGCATTTT. This gives the protein CATAIPTGAPSNQPQHF.

The rearrangement uses TRBV3-1 (or the pseudogene TRBV3-2) and TRBJ2-3; no reliable D call. This CDR3 is 11 amino acids long. Germline CDR1 LGHDT, CDR2 YNNKEL (reference sequence). Trimming stripped 3 bases from V and 5 bases from J, with 3 bases between. CDR3 nucleotide sequence: TGTGCCAGCAGCCATATAGATACGCAGTATTTT. Protein: CASSHIDTQYF.

This chain connects TRBV30 to TRBJ1-5; D is ambiguous. Trimming removed 4 bases at V and 5 bases at J, with 9 bases between. Germline V lookup: CDR1 GTSNPN, CDR2 SVGIG (reference sequence). The length of the CDR3 is 12 residues. The CDR3 region has the DNA TGTGCCTGGACCAACGGGGATCAGCCCCAGCATTTT. Amino acids: CAWTNGDQPQHF.

V usage is TRBV5-5 and J usage is TRBJ1-5, with 7 positions matching TRBD1. In germline, CDR1 is SGHKS, CDR2 YYEKEE (reference sequence). With V trimmed by 8 bases and J by 1 base, 3 bases remained unmatched. There are 13 residues in the CDR3. CDR3 coding DNA: TGTGCCAGTGCGGACAGGAGCAATCAGCCCCAGCATTTT. It codes for CASADRSNQPQHF.

The genes are TRBV9 and TRBJ2-1; tentatively, D is TRBD1 (5 bases). This CDR3 has 16 residues. Germline loops: CDR1 SGDLS, CDR2 YYNGEE. The germline V and J ends were trimmed by 4 bases and 5 bases, with 19 bases remaining between them. In nucleotides, the CDR3 is TGTGCCAGCAGCCCCTATACAGGTTTATTGCACAATGAGCAGTTCTTC. Its protein product is CASSPYTGLLHNEQFF.

The chain is built from TRBV5-1 and TRBJ1-2; 7 bases are a match to TRBD1. CDR3 length equals 14 residues. Trimming took 3 bases from V and 9 from J; bases not matched to a gene: 11. Germline-derived CDR1 and CDR2 are SGHRS and YFSETQ. CDR3 DNA: TGCGCCAGCAGCTCATCCAGACAGGGACATAGCTACACCTTC. Its protein is CASSSSRQGHSYTF.

The V call is TRBV19, the J call TRBJ2-2, with a weak D call TRBD2 (5 bases). The CDR3 is made up of 14 amino acids. Germline values: CDR1 LNHDA, CDR2 SQIVND (reference sequence). V gave up 1 base and J gave up 4 bases, with 7 bases separating them. The CDR3 coding sequence is TGTGCCAGTAGTATAGGAGGGAGCACCGGGGAGCTGTTTTTT. Amino acid sequence: CASSIGGSTGELFF.

This clone was seen only a few times. The rearrangement joins TRBV14 to TRBJ2-7, with D possibly being TRBD2 (5 bases). Per the germline V gene, CDR1 is SGHDN and CDR2 is FVKESK. V lost 1 base to trimming and J lost 0 bases, with 10 bases between them. The CDR3 length is 15 residues. CDR3 nucleotide sequence: TGTGCCAGCAGCCAAGCACCGGGAAGCTCCTACGAGCAGTACTTC. Amino acid sequence: CASSQAPGSSYEQYF.

The table lists this clone with a count of one. This chain joins TRBV18 and TRBJ2-1, with D possibly matching TRBD1 (6 bases). The germline V gene encodes CDR1 KGHSH and CDR2 LQKENI. This CDR3 has 14 residues. V was pared by 6 bases and J by 7 bases, with 16 bases between. The chain's CDR3 is CASSVLGTMNEQFF. DNA for the CDR3: TGTGCCAGCTCCGTACTAGGGACAATGAATGAGCAGTTCTTC. The entire variable domain, with the rest obtained from reference TRBV18 and TRBJ2-1, is as follows: NAGVMQNPRHLVRRRGQEARLRCSPMKGHSHVYWYRQLPEEGLKFMVYLQKENIIDESGMPKERFSAEFPKEGPSILRIQQVVRGDSAAYFCASSVLGTMNEQFFGPGTRLTVL.

This clone was observed a few times. The V and J genes are TRBV5-4 and TRBJ1-1; perhaps TRBD1 as D (5 bases). Germline V gene lookup returns CDR1 SGHNT and CDR2 YYREEE (reference sequence). The CDR3 runs to 15 residues. Trimming shortened V by 4 bases and J by 2 bases, and 15 bases separated the two germline ends. The CDR3 reads CASSPTGRINTEAFF. The CDR3 DNA reads as TGTGCCAGCAGCCCTACAGGACGCATAAACACTGAAGCTTTCTTT. Using reference TRBV5-4 and TRBJ1-1 for the parts outside the CDR3, the full variable domain is ETGVTQSPTHLIKTRGQQVTLRCSSQSGHNTVSWYQQALGQGPQFIFQYYREEENGRGNFPPRFSGLQFPNYSSELNVNALELDDSALYLCASSPTGRINTEAFFGQGTRLTVV.

The rearrangement links TRBV11-3 to TRBJ2-2, with 8 nucleotides matching TRBD2. The CDR3 consists of 15 residues. V gave up 5 bases and J gave up 0 bases; unmatched junction bases: 2. Germline-derived CDR1 and CDR2 are SGHNT and YENEEA. This chain's CDR3 is CASSKREPNTGELFF. Written as DNA, the CDR3 is TGTGCCAGCAGCAAGCGGGAGCCGAACACCGGGGAGCTGTTTTTT.

V is TRBV7-9 and J is TRBJ1-1; D is ambiguous. V was trimmed by 2 bases and J by 7 bases, leaving 5 bases between them. Germline V CDR1 and CDR2: SEHNR, FQNEAQ (reference sequence). CDR3 length equals 11 residues. The CDR3 DNA reads TGTGCCAGCAGCTTAACGGTTGAAGCTTTCTTT. Encoded protein: CASSLTVEAFF.